A single sample gave rise to the 27 T cell receptor beta chains below, sequenced in a study of shared clonotypes between healthy human individuals. Only in-frame clones appear in the TCRdb table, and some are missing; sequencing was by immunoSEQ multiplex PCR. The sample comprises some 2.1 million clones, approximately 94% of which are singletons, and 0.9% to 1.4% rests with the top ten. Terminally differentiated effector memory CD45RA+ cells were left out of the naive CD8 fraction, which was CD45RO-negative and positively selected for CCR7. The sequenced sample was naive CD8+ T cells sorted from blood. These receptors were taken from a young man in good health.

The gene calls are TRBV11-2 and TRBJ1-1; D ambiguous. The CDR3 has 13 residues. Looked up from germline, CDR1 is SGHAT and CDR2 is FQNNGV. The germline V and J ends were trimmed by 0 bases and 8 bases, with 10 bases remaining between them. The CDR3 sequence: CASSLDPQAEAFF. The CDR3 DNA is TGTGCCAGCAGCTTAGATCCGCAGGCAGAAGCTTTCTTT.

V usage is TRBV10-1 and J usage is TRBJ2-3; TRBD2 agrees at 9 bases. Losses at the gene ends were 6 bases for V and 1 base for J; bases not matched to a gene: 5. Germline loops: CDR1 WNHNN, CDR2 SYGVQD (reference sequence). CDR3 length equals 15 residues. This CDR3 reads CASSHLAGGTDTQYF. Here the CDR3 DNA reads TGCGCCAGCAGCCATTTAGCGGGAGGCACAGATACGCAGTATTTT.

The chain combines TRBV5-5 with TRBJ1-4, with D uncertain. Trimming removed 4 bases from V and 8 bases from J, with 15 bases in between. The CDR3 runs 14 residues. Germline-derived CDR1 and CDR2 are SGHKS and YYEKEE (reference sequence). Here the CDR3 DNA reads TGTGCCAGCAGCCACGGACCTCTGGAGGAAAAACTGTTTTTT. This sequence encodes CASSHGPLEEKLFF.

The chain recombines TRBV13 with TRBJ2-1; TRBD2 aligns across 9 bases. Per the germline V gene, CDR1 is PRHDT and CDR2 is FYEKMQ (reference sequence). V lost 7 bases and J lost 10; bases outside the gene matches: 14. The CDR3 has 15 amino acids. The CDR3 DNA follows: TGTGCCAGCACTTGGGCGGGAGGGGTGCAGAACGAGCAGTTCTTC. This codes for CASTWAGGVQNEQFF.

CDR3 region: CASRPGAGRTEAFF. Written as DNA, the CDR3 is TGTGCCAGCCGCCCCGGGGCAGGGCGGACTGAAGCTTTCTTT. The J gene is TRBJ1-1, the V gene TRBV27; possibly TRBD1 for D (5 bases). The CDR3 has 14 residues. Trimming stripped 8 bases from V and 5 bases from J, with 18 bases between. Germline V CDR1 and CDR2: MNHEY, SMNVEV (reference sequence).

This chain joins TRBV4-3 and TRBJ2-7; possible D gene TRBD1, 7 bases. This CDR3 comprises 15 residues. With 0 bases removed from V and 7 bases from J, the gap between germline ends came to 16 bases. Germline CDR1 LGHNA, CDR2 YSLEER. CDR3 protein: CASSQDEEGAREQYF. The CDR3 DNA sequence: TGCGCCAGCAGCCAAGATGAGGAGGGGGCAAGAGAGCAGTACTTC.

The CDR3 reads CASSTSGYTDTQYF. The CDR3 nucleotides read TGTGCCAGCAGTACGAGCGGATACACAGATACGCAGTATTTT. This rearrangement joins TRBV2 to TRBJ2-3, with D tentatively TRBD2 (5 bases). The CDR3 loop spans 14 amino acids. Germline V gene data show CDR1 as SNHLY and CDR2 as FYNNEI. Trimming took 5 bases from V and 2 from J, leaving 11 bases between them.

The rearrangement joins TRBV10-3 to TRBJ2-7; D uncertain. Trimming stripped 0 bases from V and 0 bases from J, with 9 bases between. The CDR3 contains 15 residues. Germline CDR1 and CDR2: ENHRY and SYGVKD. DNA for the CDR3: TGTGCCATCAGTGAGTCAGTCGGTTCCTCCTACGAGCAGTACTTC. This codes for CAISESVGSSYEQYF.

The J gene is TRBJ2-1, the V gene TRBV28; 11 bases align to TRBD2. V dropped 6 bases and J dropped 3; count of bases not matched to a gene: 10. This CDR3 has 17 amino acids. The V gene's germline CDR1 is MDHEN and CDR2 SYDVKM. CDR3 coding DNA: TGTGCCAGCAGACTAGCGGGGGCCATCCCCGTCTACAATGAGCAGTTCTTC. It encodes CASRLAGAIPVYNEQFF.

The V call is TRBV7-8, the J call TRBJ2-4; 7 nucleotides line up with TRBD1. Germline V gene sequence: CDR1 SGHVS, CDR2 FQNEAQ. The CDR3 runs 15 residues. V shed 7 bases and J 2 bases; nucleotides not matched to a gene: 8. The CDR3 region has the DNA TGTGCCAGCAATACAGGGGATCAATCCAAAAACATTCAGTACTTC. Translating gives CASNTGDQSKNIQYF.

V is TRBV6-1 and J is TRBJ1-4; D gene unclear. The CDR3 runs to 12 residues. Trimming left V 6 bases short and J 7 bases short, with 9 bases between. Germline V gene sequence: CDR1 MNHNS, CDR2 SASEGT. CDR3 in DNA: TGTGCCAGCAGGGCCAATCTTGAAAAACTGTTTTTT. Protein sequence: CASRANLEKLFF.

This rearrangement joins TRBV18 to TRBJ2-3; perhaps D is TRBD1 or TRBD2 (5 bases each). The CDR3 extends over 17 amino acids. The V gene's germline CDR1 is KGHSH and CDR2 LQKENI. Trimming removed 2 bases from V and 5 bases from J, with 20 bases in between. The CDR3 coding sequence is TGTGCCAGCTCACCAAGGAACGGGGCCAGGGTGGTAGATACGCAGTATTTT. It is translated as CASSPRNGARVVDTQYF.

The V and J genes are TRBV9 and TRBJ1-3, with a weak D call TRBD1 (5 bases). Trimming took 0 bases from V and 0 from J, leaving 7 bases between them. The CDR3 is 15 amino acids. Germline lookup yields CDR1 SGDLS and CDR2 YYNGEE. The CDR3 nucleotides read TGTGCCAGCAGCGTAGGGGGCTTCTCTGGAAACACCATATATTTT. Amino acid sequence: CASSVGGFSGNTIYF.

Concerning this clone itself: Other DNA sequences within the sample encode an identical CDR3. This chain joins TRBV2 and TRBJ1-2; D is unclear. V was trimmed by 1 base and J by 7 bases, leaving 1 base between them. The CDR3 extends over 10 amino acids. Germline V gene lookup returns CDR1 SNHLY and CDR2 FYNNEI. CDR3 DNA sequence: TGTGCCAGCAGTGAAGTTGGCTACACCTTC. It specifies CASSEVGYTF.

CDR3: CASSPREGGLFF. CDR3 sequence (DNA): TGTGCCAGCAGCCCCCGTGAAGGTGGGCTGTTTTTT. The chain employs TRBV11-2 and TRBJ2-2; no clear D gene. The CDR3 covers 12 residues. CDR1 and CDR2 from the germline V gene are SGHAT and FQNNGV. V lost 5 bases and J 13 bases, leaving 14 bases between the germline ends.

This sequence joins TRBV10-3 and TRBJ1-3; D is uncertain. Germline V CDR1 and CDR2: ENHRY, SYGVKD. The CDR3 extends over 13 amino acids. V lost 3 bases, J lost 4 bases, and 7 bases lay in between. The CDR3 loop reads CAISETEGNTIYF. The CDR3 nucleotides read TGTGCCATCAGTGAAACTGAGGGAAACACCATATATTTT.

A word on this clone: Other DNA sequences in the sample encode the same CDR3. The rearrangement links TRBV28 to TRBJ1-1, with 8 positions matching TRBD1. Germline V lookup: CDR1 MDHEN, CDR2 SYDVKM. Losses at the gene ends were 3 bases for V and 1 base for J; bases not matched to a gene: 1. This CDR3 has 14 residues. Written as DNA, the CDR3 is TGTGCCAGCAGTTTGACAGGGGCGAACACTGAAGCTTTCTTT. Protein: CASSLTGANTEAFF.

Points on this clone: Other DNA sequences in the same sample also yield this CDR3. The V and J genes are TRBV27 and TRBJ1-2; 7 bases map to TRBD1. CDR1 is MNHEY, CDR2 SMNVEV, per germline (reference sequence). The CDR3 length is 16 residues. V trimming: 0 bases; J trimming: 0 bases; junction bases outside the gene matches: 4. The CDR3, as DNA: TGTGCCAGCAGTTTATCCCCCGGGACAGCTAACTATGGCTACACCTTC. Its protein is CASSLSPGTANYGYTF.

The chain uses TRBV7-5 and TRBJ1-2. TRBV7-5 represents a pseudogene. The CDR3 contains 14 residues. CDR3 DNA: TGTGCCAGAAGCCCCACAGCGACTAACTATGGCTACACCTTC. Its protein product is CARSPTATNYGYTF.

The CDR3 nucleotides are TGTGCCAGCAGCTTGTATGGGACAGGGACTGAAGCTTTCTTT. This sequence encodes CASSLYGTGTEAFF. The chain is built from TRBV5-8 and TRBJ1-1; 9 bases align to TRBD1. The CDR3 is 14 amino acids. The germline gives CDR1 SGHTS, CDR2 YDEGEE. The V and J ends lost 1 base and 5 bases, in that order; junction bases with no gene match: 3.

This rearrangement joins TRBV30 to TRBJ2-7, with unresolved D. This CDR3 comprises 15 residues. Deletions cut 1 base from V and 2 bases from J, with 15 bases between. Germline-derived CDR1 and CDR2 are GTSNPN and SVGIG (reference sequence). The CDR3: CAWSGASVRTYEQYF. Written as DNA, the CDR3 is TGTGCCTGGAGTGGGGCATCGGTTCGCACCTACGAGCAGTACTTC. The full variable domain, rest sourced from reference TRBV30 and TRBJ2-7, is SQTIHQWPATLVQPVGSPLSLECTVEGTSNPNLYWYRQAAGRGLQLLFYSVGIGQISSEVPQNLSASRPQDRQFILSSKKLLLSDSGFYLCAWSGASVRTYEQYFGPGTRLTVT.

This rearrangement joins TRBV6-1 to TRBJ2-7; the D is unclear. CDR3 size: 13 residues. Trimming took off 6 bases at V and 4 bases at J, with 13 bases between the two ends. From germline, CDR1 is MNHNS and CDR2 SASEGT. The CDR3 region has the DNA TGTGCCAGCAGGATCGCACTGGTTTACGAGCAGTACTTC. Its translation: CASRIALVYEQYF.

J is TRBJ2-5 and V is TRBV2; TRBD2 aligns across 10 bases. Trimming took 10 bases from V and 5 from J; bases not matched to a gene: 28. The CDR3 extends over 20 amino acids. From germline, CDR1 is SNHLY and CDR2 FYNNEI. CDR3 in DNA: TGTGCCACCCCTCCCTCCAAAGTAGCTAGCGGGGGCCTGCTGGGGGAGACCCAGTACTTC. This translates into CATPPSKVASGGLLGETQYF.

This clone showed up just once. This chain joins TRBV11-2 and TRBJ2-1; TRBD1 matches at 10 bases. The CDR3 totals 15 residues. Germline V gene data show CDR1 as SGHAT and CDR2 as FQNNGV. Trimming removed 5 bases from V and 8 bases from J; junction bases left unmatched: 9. The CDR3 region has the DNA TGTGCCAGCAGCCATAGCGGGACAGGGGACGATGAGCAGTTCTTC. Protein product: CASSHSGTGDDEQFF.

CDR3 loop: CASSLVPRDSAGETGELFF. As DNA, the CDR3 is TGTGCCAGCAGCTTAGTGCCACGGGACTCAGCGGGAGAGACCGGGGAGCTGTTTTTT. This chain uses TRBV7-6 with TRBJ2-2; 8 bases map to TRBD2. V shed 1 base, J shed 5 bases, and the junction held 15 bases outside the gene matches. Germline-derived CDR1 and CDR2 are SGHVS and FNYEAQ. The CDR3 has 19 amino acids. Together with reference TRBV7-6 and TRBJ2-2, the CDR3 gives the full variable domain: GAGVSQSPRYKVTKRGQDVALRCDPISGHVSLYWYRQALGQGPEFLTYFNYEAQQDKSGLPNDRFSAERPEGSISTLTIQRTEQRDSAMYRCASSLVPRDSAGETGELFFGEGSRLTVL.

The CDR3 bases are TGTGCCAGCTCACCAGAGGAGGGACTACCCGGACCTGACTCATACGAGCAGTACTTC. Its protein is CASSPEEGLPGPDSYEQYF. J is TRBJ2-7 and V is TRBV18, with 7 bases matching TRBD2. CDR1 is KGHSH and CDR2 is LQKENI in the germline V gene. The CDR3 contains 19 residues. J gave up 4 bases and V 2 bases, and 20 bases lay outside the gene matches.

The gene calls are TRBV6-5 and TRBJ2-7; D is perhaps TRBD1 (6 bases). The length of the CDR3 is 15 residues. The V and J ends lost 6 bases and 2 bases respectively, with 17 bases between them. The germline gives CDR1 MNHEY, CDR2 SVGAGI. CDR3 protein: CASSLLGQSPYEQYF. CDR3 nucleotides: TGTGCCAGCAGCCTACTGGGACAAAGCCCCTACGAGCAGTACTTC.